In its sample, the clone carrying this TCR beta chain was seen a few times. The authors ran a second PCR of about 6 to 12 cycles using a sample-barcoded 5' primer and a J-beta primer mix. Via MiXCR, TCRdb re-called the 5' RACE reads, giving one row per CDR3 protein. The sample includes 800,000 to 1,300,000 distinct CDR3 sequences, under 30% seen only once; the top ten take about 0.69%. These data belong to a study of blood T cells in healthy people across ages. The V gene's germline CDR1 is MNHEY and CDR2 SMNVEV (reference sequence). The CDR3 loop spans 15 amino acids. The same sample was also studied in work on T cells of mothers and their children. That work states: Relative to unrelated pairs, biologically related mother-child dyads exhibited marginally greater, non-significant overlap.

This receptor was obtained from a girl aged 2 to 9 in good health. Sequencing was carried out using blood. The V call is TRBV27, the J call TRBJ2-7, with 13 positions matching TRBD2. The tail of the sequence fits TRBJ2-1 better, so the J call may be wrong. The CDR3 coding sequence is TGTGCCAGCAGTACGACTAGCGGGAGGATTTATGAGCAGTTCTTC. As protein: CASSTTSGRIYEQFF.